This TCR beta chain stems from a study of identical twins. Each CDR3 protein gets one entry after TCRdb re-called the 5' RACE reads with MiXCR. Of 300,000 to 350,000 distinct CDR3 sequences listed, 12% are singletons. General observations from the study: Twins showed weaker excess sharing in their beta out-of-frame sequences. Conclusions relied on cross-sectional statistical analysis, not following the same donors. Carriage of fewer insertions was seen in abundant cord blood beta clonotypes, whereas memory repertoires showed none.

The germline gives CDR1 LGHDT, CDR2 YNNKEL (reference sequence). The CDR3 has 17 residues. With 0 bases removed from V and 7 bases from J, the gap between germline ends came to 19 bases. Comment on this clonotype: The target antigen is unknown.

The same data also went into a second study, on yellow fever vaccine responses in identical twins.

This receptor was identified in a woman aged 18 to 35 in good health. V gene TRBV3-1 combines with J gene TRBJ2-1; perhaps TRBD2 as D (5 bases). The source material was CD8+ T cells sorted from blood. This CDR3 is CASSQDLGLPSGNEQFF. The DNA of the CDR3 is TGTGCCAGCAGCCAAGATCTTGGACTGCCTTCGGGGAATGAGCAGTTCTTC.